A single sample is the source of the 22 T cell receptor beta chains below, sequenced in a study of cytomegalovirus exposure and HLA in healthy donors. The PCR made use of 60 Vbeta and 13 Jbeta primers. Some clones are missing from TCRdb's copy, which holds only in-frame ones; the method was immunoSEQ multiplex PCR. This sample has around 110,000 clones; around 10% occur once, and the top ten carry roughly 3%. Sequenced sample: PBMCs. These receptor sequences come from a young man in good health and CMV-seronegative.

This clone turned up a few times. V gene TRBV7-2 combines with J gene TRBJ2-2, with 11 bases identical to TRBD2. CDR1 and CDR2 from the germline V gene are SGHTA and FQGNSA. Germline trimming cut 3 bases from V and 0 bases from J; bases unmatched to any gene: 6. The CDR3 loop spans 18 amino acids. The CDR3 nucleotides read TGTGCCAGCAGCTTGGTTAGCGGGGGGGCCGCGAACACCGGGGAGCTGTTTTTT. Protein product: CASSLVSGGAANTGELFF. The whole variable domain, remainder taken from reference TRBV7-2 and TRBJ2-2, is GAGVSQSPSNKVTEKGKDVELRCDPISGHTALYWYRQSLGQGLEFLIYFQGNSAPDKSGLPSDRFSAERTGGSVSTLTIQRTQQEDSAVYLCASSLVSGGAANTGELFFGEGSRLTVL.

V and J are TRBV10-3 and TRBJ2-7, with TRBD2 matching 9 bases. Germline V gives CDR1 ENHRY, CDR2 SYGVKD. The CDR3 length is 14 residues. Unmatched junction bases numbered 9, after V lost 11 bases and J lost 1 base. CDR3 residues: CAVTQRGDSYEQYF. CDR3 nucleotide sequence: TGTGCCGTCACCCAGCGGGGGGATTCCTACGAGCAGTACTTC.

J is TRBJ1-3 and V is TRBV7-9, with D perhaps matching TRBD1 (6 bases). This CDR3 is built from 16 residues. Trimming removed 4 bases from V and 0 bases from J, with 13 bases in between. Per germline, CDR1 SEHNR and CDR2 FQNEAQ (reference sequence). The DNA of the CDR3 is TGTGCCAGCAGCTCCACCCTGGACAGCTCTGGAAACACCATATATTTT. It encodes CASSSTLDSSGNTIYF.

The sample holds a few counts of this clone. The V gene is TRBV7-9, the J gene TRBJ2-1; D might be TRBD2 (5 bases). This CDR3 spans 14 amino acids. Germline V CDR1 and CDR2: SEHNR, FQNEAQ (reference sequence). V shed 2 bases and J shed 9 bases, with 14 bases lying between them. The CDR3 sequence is CASSLLELRGEQFF. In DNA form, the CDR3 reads TGTGCCAGCAGCTTATTGGAACTTCGGGGTGAGCAGTTCTTC.

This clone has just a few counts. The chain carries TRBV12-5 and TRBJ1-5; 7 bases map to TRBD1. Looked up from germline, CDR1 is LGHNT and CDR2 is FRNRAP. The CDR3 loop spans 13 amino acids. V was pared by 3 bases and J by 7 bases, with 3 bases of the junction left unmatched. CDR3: CASGLYRGQPQHF. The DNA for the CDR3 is TGTGCTAGTGGTTTATACAGGGGACAGCCCCAGCATTTT.

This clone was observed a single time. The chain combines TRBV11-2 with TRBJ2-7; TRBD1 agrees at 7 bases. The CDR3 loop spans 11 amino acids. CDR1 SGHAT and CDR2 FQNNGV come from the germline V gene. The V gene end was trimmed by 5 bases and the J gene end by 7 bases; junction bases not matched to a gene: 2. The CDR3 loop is CASSPRGEQYF. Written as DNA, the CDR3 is TGTGCCAGCAGCCCCAGGGGGGAGCAGTACTTC. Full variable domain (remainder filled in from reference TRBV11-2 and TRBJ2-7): EAGVAQSPRYKIIEKRQSVAFWCNPISGHATLYWYQQILGQGPKLLIQFQNNGVVDDSQLPKDRFSAERLKGVDSTLKIQPAKLEDSAVYLCASSPRGEQYFGPGTRLTVT.

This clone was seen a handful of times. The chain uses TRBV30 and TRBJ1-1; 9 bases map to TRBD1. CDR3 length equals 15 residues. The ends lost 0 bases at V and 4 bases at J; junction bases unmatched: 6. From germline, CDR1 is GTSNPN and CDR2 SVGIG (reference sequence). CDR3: CAWSVGDRDATEAFF. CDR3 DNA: TGTGCCTGGAGTGTAGGGGACAGGGACGCCACTGAAGCTTTCTTT.

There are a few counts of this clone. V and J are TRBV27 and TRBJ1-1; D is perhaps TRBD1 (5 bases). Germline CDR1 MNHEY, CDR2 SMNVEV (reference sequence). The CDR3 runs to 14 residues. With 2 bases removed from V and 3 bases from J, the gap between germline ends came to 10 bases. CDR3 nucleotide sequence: TGTGCCAGCAGTTTAAGGGGATTGCACACTGAAGCTTTCTTT. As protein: CASSLRGLHTEAFF.

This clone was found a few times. CDR3 coding DNA: TGTGCCAGCAGCTTCGGACAGCCCTCCTACGAGCAGTACTTC. Its protein product is CASSFGQPSYEQYF. The chain has TRBV11-2 and TRBJ2-7; tentatively, D is TRBD1 (6 bases). This CDR3 contains 14 residues. Germline V gives CDR1 SGHAT, CDR2 FQNNGV. The germline V and J ends were trimmed by 3 bases and 0 bases, with 9 bases remaining between them.

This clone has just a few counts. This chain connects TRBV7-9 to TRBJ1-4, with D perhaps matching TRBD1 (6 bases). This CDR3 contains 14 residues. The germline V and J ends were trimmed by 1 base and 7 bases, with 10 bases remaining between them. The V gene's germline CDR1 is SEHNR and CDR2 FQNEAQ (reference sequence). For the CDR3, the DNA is TGTGCCAGCAGCTTAGGGGTAGGGGGTGAAAAACTGTTTTTT. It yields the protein CASSLGVGGEKLFF.

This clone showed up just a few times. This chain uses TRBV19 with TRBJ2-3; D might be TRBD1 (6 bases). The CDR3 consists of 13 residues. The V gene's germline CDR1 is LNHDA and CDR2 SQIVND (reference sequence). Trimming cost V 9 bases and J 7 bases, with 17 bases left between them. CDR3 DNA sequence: TGTGCCAGCCAGGACAGCGACGCGAATACGCAGTATTTT. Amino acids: CASQDSDANTQYF. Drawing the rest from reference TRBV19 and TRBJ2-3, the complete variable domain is DGGITQSPKYLFRKEGQNVTLSCEQNLNHDAMYWYRQDPGQGLRLIYYSQIVNDFQKGDIAEGYSVSREKKESFPLTVTSAQKNPTAFYLCASQDSDANTQYFGPGTRLTVL.

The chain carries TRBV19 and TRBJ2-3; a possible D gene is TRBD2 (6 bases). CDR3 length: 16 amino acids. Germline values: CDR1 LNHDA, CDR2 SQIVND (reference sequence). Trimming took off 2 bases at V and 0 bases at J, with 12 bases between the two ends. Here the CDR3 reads CASSIKSGGSTDTQYF. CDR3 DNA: TGTGCCAGTAGTATAAAATCTGGGGGGAGCACAGATACGCAGTATTTT.

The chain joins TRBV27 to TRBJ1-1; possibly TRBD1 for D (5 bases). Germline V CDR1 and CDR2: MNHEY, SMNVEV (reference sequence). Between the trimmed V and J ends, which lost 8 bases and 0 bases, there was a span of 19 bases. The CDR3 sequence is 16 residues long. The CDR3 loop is CASSPFPRALNTEAFF. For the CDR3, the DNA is TGTGCCAGCTCGCCATTTCCCAGGGCCCTGAACACTGAAGCTTTCTTT.

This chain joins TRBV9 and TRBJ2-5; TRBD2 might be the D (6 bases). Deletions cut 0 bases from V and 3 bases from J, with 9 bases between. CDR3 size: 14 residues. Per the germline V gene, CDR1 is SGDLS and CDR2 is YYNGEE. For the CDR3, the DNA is TGTGCCAGCAGCGTAGGGGGGGTCAAAGAGACCCAGTACTTC. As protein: CASSVGGVKETQYF. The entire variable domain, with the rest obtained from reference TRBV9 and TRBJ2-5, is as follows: DSGVTQTPKHLITATGQRVTLRCSPRSGDLSVYWYQQSLDQGLQFLIQYYNGEERAKGNILERFSAQQFPDLHSELNLSSLELGDSALYFCASSVGGVKETQYFGPGTRLLVL.

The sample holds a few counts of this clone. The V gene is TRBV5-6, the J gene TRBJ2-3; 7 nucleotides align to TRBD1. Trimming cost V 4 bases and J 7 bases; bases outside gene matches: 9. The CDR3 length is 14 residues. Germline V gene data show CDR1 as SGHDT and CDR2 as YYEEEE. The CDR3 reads CASSLRQGTHTQYF. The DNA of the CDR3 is TGTGCCAGCAGCCTCCGACAGGGTACCCATACGCAGTATTTT.

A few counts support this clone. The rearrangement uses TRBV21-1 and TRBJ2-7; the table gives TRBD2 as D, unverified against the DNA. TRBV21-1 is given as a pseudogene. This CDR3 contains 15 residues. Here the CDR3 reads CASSKVRTNSYEQYF. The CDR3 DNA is TGTGCCAGCAGCAAAGTTAGGACTAACTCCTACGAGCAGTACTTC.

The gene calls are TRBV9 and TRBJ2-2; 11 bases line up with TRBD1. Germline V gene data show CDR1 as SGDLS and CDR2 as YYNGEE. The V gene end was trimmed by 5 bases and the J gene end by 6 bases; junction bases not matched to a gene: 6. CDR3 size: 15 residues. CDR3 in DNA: TGTGCCAGCAGGGAGGGACAGGGGGTCCCCGGGGAGCTGTTTTTT. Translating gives CASREGQGVPGELFF. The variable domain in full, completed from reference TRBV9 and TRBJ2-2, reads DSGVTQTPKHLITATGQRVTLRCSPRSGDLSVYWYQQSLDQGLQFLIQYYNGEERAKGNILERFSAQQFPDLHSELNLSSLELGDSALYFCASREGQGVPGELFFGEGSRLTVL.

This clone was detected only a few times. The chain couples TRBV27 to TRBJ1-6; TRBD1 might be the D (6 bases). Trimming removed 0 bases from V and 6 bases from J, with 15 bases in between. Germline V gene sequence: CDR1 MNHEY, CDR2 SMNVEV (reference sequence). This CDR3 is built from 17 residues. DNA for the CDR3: TGTGCCAGCAGTTTATCGGAAGGGGGGGGGTTTAATTCACCCCTCCACTTT. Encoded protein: CASSLSEGGGFNSPLHF.

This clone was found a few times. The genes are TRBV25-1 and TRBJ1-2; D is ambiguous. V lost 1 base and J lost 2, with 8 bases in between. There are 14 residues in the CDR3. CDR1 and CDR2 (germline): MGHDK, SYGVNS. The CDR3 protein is CASSESAANYGYTF. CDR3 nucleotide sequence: TGTGCCAGCAGTGAATCAGCGGCAAACTATGGCTACACCTTC.

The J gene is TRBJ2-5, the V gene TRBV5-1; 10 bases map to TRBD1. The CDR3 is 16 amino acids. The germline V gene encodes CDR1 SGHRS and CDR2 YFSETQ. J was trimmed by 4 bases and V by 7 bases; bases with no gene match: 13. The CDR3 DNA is TGCGCCAGCGAATTTAATCCGGGACAGGGGAGAGAGACCCAGTACTTC. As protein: CASEFNPGQGRETQYF.

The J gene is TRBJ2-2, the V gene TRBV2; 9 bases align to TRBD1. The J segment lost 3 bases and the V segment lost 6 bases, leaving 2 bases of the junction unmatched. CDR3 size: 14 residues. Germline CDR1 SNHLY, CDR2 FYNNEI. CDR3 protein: CASRQGADTGELFF. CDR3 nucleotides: TGTGCCAGCAGACAGGGGGCGGACACCGGGGAGCTGTTTTTT.

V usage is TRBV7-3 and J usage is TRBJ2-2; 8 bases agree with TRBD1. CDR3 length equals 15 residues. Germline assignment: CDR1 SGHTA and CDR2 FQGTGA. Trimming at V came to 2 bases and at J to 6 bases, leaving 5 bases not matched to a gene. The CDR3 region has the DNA TGTGCCAGCAGCTTATTCCAGGGGGCGTCCGGGGAGCTGTTTTTT. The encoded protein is CASSLFQGASGELFF. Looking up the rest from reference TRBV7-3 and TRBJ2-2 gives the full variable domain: GAGVSQTPSNKVTEKGKYVELRCDPISGHTALYWYRQSLGQGPEFLIYFQGTGAADDSGLPNDRFFAVRPEGSVSTLKIQRTERGDSAVYLCASSLFQGASGELFFGEGSRLTVL.